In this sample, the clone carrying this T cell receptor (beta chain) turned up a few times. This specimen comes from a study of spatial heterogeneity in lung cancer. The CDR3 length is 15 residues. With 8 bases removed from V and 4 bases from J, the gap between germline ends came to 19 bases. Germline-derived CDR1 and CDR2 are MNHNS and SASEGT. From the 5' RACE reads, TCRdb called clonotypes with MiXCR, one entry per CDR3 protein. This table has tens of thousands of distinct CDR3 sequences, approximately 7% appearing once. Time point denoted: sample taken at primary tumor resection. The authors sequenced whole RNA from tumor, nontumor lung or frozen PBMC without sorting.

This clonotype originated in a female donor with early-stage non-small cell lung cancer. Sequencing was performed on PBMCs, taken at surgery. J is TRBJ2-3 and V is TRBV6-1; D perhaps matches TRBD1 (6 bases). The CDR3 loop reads CASVGHFEAPDTQYF. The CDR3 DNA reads TGTGCCAGCGTGGGACATTTTGAGGCTCCAGATACGCAGTATTTT.